The 7 T cell receptor beta chains presented below share a single source sample, sequenced in a study of PD-L1 blockade in urothelial cancer. Some clones are missing from TCRdb's copy, which holds only in-frame ones; the method was immunoSEQ multiplex PCR. Among fewer than 45,000 clones listed, about 83% were seen once. Sequencing used PBMCs, obtained around atezolizumab (anti-PD-L1) treatment. The receptors shown here come from a man in his fifties or sixties with urothelial cancer.

The gene calls are TRBV27 and TRBJ2-1, with D perhaps TRBD2 (6 bases). Deletions cut 5 bases from V and 2 bases from J, with 10 bases between. Germline loops: CDR1 MNHEY, CDR2 SMNVEV (reference sequence). The CDR3 runs 14 residues. The CDR3 sequence: CASSVAEPYNEQFF. The CDR3 DNA sequence: TGTGCCAGCAGTGTAGCGGAACCCTACAATGAGCAGTTCTTC.

The CDR3 loop is CASSREASTGELFF. DNA of the CDR3: TGCGCCAGCAGCCGAGAAGCGTCCACCGGGGAGCTGTTTTTT. The chain uses TRBV5-1 and TRBJ2-2; D unresolved. Germline values: CDR1 SGHRS, CDR2 YFSETQ. This CDR3 contains 14 residues. The V end lost 4 bases, the J end lost 4 bases, and 11 bases lay between the germline ends.

The chain employs TRBV5-1 and TRBJ1-1; tentative D call: TRBD1 (5 bases). The V and J ends lost 4 bases and 2 bases respectively, with 18 bases between them. The germline V gene has CDR1 SGHRS and CDR2 YFSETQ. The CDR3 extends over 16 amino acids. CDR3 sequence reads: CASSPSARTPNTEAFF. CDR3 nucleotides: TGCGCCAGCAGCCCTTCTGCCAGGACACCCAACACTGAAGCTTTCTTT. Supplemented by reference TRBV5-1 and TRBJ1-1, the full variable domain reads KAGVTQTPRYLIKTRGQQVTLSCSPISGHRSVSWYQQTPGQGLQFLFEYFSETQRNKGNFPGRFSGRQFSNSRSEMNVSTLELGDSALYLCASSPSARTPNTEAFFGQGTRLTVV.

This chain connects TRBV27 to TRBJ1-1; possible D gene TRBD1, 6 bases. This CDR3 region has 14 residues. Germline V CDR1 and CDR2: MNHEY, SMNVEV (reference sequence). V lost 4 bases, J lost 1 base, and 10 bases lay in between. The CDR3 is CASSSGTQNTEAFF. Here the CDR3 DNA reads TGTGCCAGCAGTTCCGGGACACAGAACACTGAAGCTTTCTTT.

The chain employs TRBV6-1 and TRBJ1-5; D is uncertain. Per the germline V gene, CDR1 is MNHNS and CDR2 is SASEGT. CDR3 length: 15 residues. The V and J ends lost 2 bases and 0 bases respectively, with 8 bases between them. The CDR3, as DNA: TGTGCCAGCAGTGAACCGAGTGATAGCAATCAGCCCCAGCATTTT. It is translated as CASSEPSDSNQPQHF.

V and J are TRBV27 and TRBJ2-7, with 10 bases aligning to TRBD1. The J segment lost 2 bases and the V segment lost 7 bases, leaving 8 bases of the junction unmatched. Germline CDR1 reads MNHEY; CDR2 reads SMNVEV (reference sequence). This CDR3 spans 15 amino acids. The CDR3 region has the DNA TGTGCCAGCACCACCCGAGGGACAGGGGCCTACGAGCAGTACTTC. This sequence encodes CASTTRGTGAYEQYF.

In regard to this clone: One end of the junction fails to match germline, which may point to a read error. This chain joins TRBV7-7 and TRBJ2-5, with TRBD1 matching 8 bases. CDR3 size: 14 residues. The V gene's germline CDR1 is SSHAT and CDR2 FNYEAQ (reference sequence). The CDR3 protein is CASSFDRGRETQYF. Here the CDR3 DNA reads TGTGCTAGCAGCTTCGACAGGGGCCGAGAGACCCAGTACTTC.